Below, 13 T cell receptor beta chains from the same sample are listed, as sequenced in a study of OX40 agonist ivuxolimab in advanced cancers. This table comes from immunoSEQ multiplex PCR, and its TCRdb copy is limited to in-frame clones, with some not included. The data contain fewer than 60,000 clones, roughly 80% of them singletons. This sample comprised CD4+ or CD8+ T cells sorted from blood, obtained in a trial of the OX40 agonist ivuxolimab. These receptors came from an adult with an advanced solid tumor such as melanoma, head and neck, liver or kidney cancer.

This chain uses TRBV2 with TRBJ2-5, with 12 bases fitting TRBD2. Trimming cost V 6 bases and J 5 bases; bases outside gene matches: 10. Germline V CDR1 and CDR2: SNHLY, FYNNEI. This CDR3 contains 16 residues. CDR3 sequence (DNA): TGTGCCAGCAGACGGCGACTAGCGGGAGATCAGGAGACCCAGTACTTC. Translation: CASRRRLAGDQETQYF. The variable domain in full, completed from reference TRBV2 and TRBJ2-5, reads EPEVTQTPSHQVTQMGQEVILRCVPISNHLYFYWYRQILGQKVEFLVSFYNNEISEKSEIFDDQFSVERPDGSNFTLKIRSTKLEDSAMYFCASRRRLAGDQETQYFGPGTRLLVL.

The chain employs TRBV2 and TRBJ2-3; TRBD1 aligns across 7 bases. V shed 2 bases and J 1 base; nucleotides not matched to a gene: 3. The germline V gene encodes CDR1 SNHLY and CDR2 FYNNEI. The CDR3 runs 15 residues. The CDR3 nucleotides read TGTGCCAGCAGTGAAAGGGGGCGCGGCACAGATACGCAGTATTTT. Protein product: CASSERGRGTDTQYF.

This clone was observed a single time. The CDR3 sequence is CASRSTGENTEAFF. Here the CDR3 DNA reads TGTGCCAGCAGATCGACAGGGGAGAACACTGAAGCTTTCTTT. This sequence joins TRBV2 and TRBJ1-1, with 8 bases identical to TRBD1. This CDR3 comprises 14 residues. Losses at the gene ends were 6 bases for V and 1 base for J; bases not matched to a gene: 4. The germline CDR1 and CDR2 sequences are SNHLY and FYNNEI. The entire variable domain, with the rest obtained from reference TRBV2 and TRBJ1-1, is as follows: EPEVTQTPSHQVTQMGQEVILRCVPISNHLYFYWYRQILGQKVEFLVSFYNNEISEKSEIFDDQFSVERPDGSNFTLKIRSTKLEDSAMYFCASRSTGENTEAFFGQGTRLTVV.

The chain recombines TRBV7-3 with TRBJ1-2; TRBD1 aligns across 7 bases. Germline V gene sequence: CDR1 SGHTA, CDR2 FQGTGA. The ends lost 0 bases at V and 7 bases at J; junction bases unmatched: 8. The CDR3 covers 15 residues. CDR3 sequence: CASSLTRSPGGGYTF. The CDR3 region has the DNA TGTGCCAGCAGCTTAACACGGTCCCCAGGGGGTGGCTACACCTTC.

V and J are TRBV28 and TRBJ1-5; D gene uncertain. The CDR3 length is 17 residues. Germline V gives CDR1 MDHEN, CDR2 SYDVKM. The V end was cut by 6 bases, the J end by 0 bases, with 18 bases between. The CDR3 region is CASRPWAGDNSNQPQHF. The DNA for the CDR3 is TGTGCCAGCAGACCCTGGGCCGGGGATAATAGCAATCAGCCCCAGCATTTT. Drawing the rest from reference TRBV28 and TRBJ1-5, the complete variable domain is DVKVTQSSRYLVKRTGEKVFLECVQDMDHENMFWYRQDPGLGLRLIYFSYDVKMKEKGDIPEGYSVSREKKERFSLILESASTNQTSMYLCASRPWAGDNSNQPQHFGDGTRLSIL.

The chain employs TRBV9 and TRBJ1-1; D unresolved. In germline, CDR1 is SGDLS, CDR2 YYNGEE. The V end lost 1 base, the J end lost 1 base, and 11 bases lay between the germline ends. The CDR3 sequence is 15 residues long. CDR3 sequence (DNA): TGTGCCAGCAGCGTAAATCCAGGTACGAACACTGAAGCTTTCTTT. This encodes CASSVNPGTNTEAFF. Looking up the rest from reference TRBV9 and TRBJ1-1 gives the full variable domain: DSGVTQTPKHLITATGQRVTLRCSPRSGDLSVYWYQQSLDQGLQFLIQYYNGEERAKGNILERFSAQQFPDLHSELNLSSLELGDSALYFCASSVNPGTNTEAFFGQGTRLTVV.

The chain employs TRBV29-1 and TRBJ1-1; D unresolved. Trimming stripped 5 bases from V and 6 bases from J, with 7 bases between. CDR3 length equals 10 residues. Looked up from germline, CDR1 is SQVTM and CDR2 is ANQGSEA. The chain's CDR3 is CSVRDAEAFF. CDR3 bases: TGCAGCGTTCGGGATGCTGAAGCTTTCTTT.

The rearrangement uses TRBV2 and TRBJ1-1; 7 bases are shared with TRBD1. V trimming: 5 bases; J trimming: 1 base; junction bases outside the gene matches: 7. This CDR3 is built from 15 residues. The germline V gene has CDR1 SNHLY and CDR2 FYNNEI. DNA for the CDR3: TGTGCCAGCAGTCGTACAGGGGATAAGAACACTGAAGCTTTCTTT. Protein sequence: CASSRTGDKNTEAFF.

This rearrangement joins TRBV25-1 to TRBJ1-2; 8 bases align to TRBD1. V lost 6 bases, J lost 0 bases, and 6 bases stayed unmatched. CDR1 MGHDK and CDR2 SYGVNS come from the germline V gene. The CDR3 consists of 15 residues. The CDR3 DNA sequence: TGTGCCAGCAGCGACGCGGGACAGGCTAACTATGGCTACACCTTC. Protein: CASSDAGQANYGYTF.

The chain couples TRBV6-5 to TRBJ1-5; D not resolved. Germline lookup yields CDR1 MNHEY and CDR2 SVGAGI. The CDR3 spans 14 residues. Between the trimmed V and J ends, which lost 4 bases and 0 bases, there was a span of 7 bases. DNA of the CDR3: TGTGCCAGCAGTTCAGCCTATAGCAATCAGCCCCAGCATTTT. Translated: CASSSAYSNQPQHF.

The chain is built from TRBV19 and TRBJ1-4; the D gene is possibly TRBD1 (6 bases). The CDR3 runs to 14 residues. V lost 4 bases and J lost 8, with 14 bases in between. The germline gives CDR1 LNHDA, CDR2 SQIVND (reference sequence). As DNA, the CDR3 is TGTGCCAGTAGTAAAACCTGGACAGCCGAAAAACTGTTTTTT. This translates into CASSKTWTAEKLFF.

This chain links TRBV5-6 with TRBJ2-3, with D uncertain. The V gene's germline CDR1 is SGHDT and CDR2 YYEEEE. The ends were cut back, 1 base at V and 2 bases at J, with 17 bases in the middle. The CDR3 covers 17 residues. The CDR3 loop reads CASSLKGRPTSTDTQYF. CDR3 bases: TGTGCCAGCAGCTTGAAAGGGCGGCCCACATCCACAGATACGCAGTATTTT.

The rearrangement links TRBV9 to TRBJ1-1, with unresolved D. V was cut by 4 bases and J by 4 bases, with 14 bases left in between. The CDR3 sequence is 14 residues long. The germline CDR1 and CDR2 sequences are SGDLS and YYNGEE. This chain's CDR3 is CASSSRPLPTEAFF. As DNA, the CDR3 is TGTGCCAGCAGCTCCCGACCCCTTCCCACTGAAGCTTTCTTT.